Given below is one TCR beta chain in context. This receptor's antigen is unknown. No much larger clone is present one base from it, and per-base qualities are unavailable. This sample is part of a study of shared clonotypes between healthy human individuals (dated by TCRdb to about 2020). Describing the broader study: A few men and a couple of women, aged 18 to 49 years, made up the cohort. For each donor, three plates each were used for CD4 naive and CD4 memory, two plates were used for CD8 naive, and one plate was used for CD8 memory. To estimate repertoire size and how much clonotype sharing occurs between individuals, the study deeply sequenced the blood TCR repertoires of roughly 5 healthy adults. To increase sequencing depth and limit assay-specific biases, different laboratories used diverse techniques to prepare libraries and sequence TCR repertoires. Each donor's leukapheresis produced roughly between roughly 0.85 and 10 billion PBMCs.

Here is what the overall study found, with its caveats: Even with the large sequencing depth, rarefaction of the sorted-subset datasets indicated that sequencing was incomplete. The genetic and exposure-history diversity represented was limited by the small number of donors. Across a handful of donors, around 5.4% of naive CD4, more than 3% of naive CD8, roughly 2.2% of memory CD4, and over 0.35% of memory CD8 clonotypes were shared. Higher generation probabilities were observed for clonotypes shared by all four sorted-subset donors than for non-shared clonotypes. Pairwise subsampling indicated that sequencing depth was expected to affect the degree of clonotype sharing among donors. Sampling was limited to blood, and TCR repertoires in tissue likely differ from TCR repertoires in blood. Larger estimated clonotype richness was generally found for naive subsets than for memory subsets.

Using the deep immunoSEQ assay, multiplex PCR amplified TCR CDR3 regions from genomic DNA. Extracted genomic DNA from each cell subset was distributed evenly across all wells of several immunoSEQ 96-well plates, and each plate was treated as a replicate. For sorted subsets, each replicate PCR was loaded with roughly 0.2 ug genomic DNA, equivalent to 30,000 or so T cell genomes. Purified libraries were quantified with a Qubit 3.0 fluorometer, sized on a Bioanalyzer 2100, and re-quantified with the KAPA Library Quantification kit. Every immunoSEQ 96-well plate was sequenced on a dedicated single-read 150-cycle Illumina NextSeq 550 flow cell. Regarding the original processing steps: Because only junctional sequences without quality scores were contained in the immunoSEQ output, filtering matching that applied to full-length reads could not be performed. To assign V/J genes and CDR3, sequences were annotated against IMGT germline references using PyIR, a Python wrapper for IgBLAST v1.9. Reads with weak V/J assignments (E-value above 1e-6), missing CDR3, stop codons, out-of-frame junctions, or ambiguous translated residues were removed. V3J clonotypes were defined as sequences sharing the same inferred V gene, J gene, and CDR3 amino acid sequence. Percentage overlap between repertoires was computed as shared unique clonotypes divided by the size of the smaller repertoire. RTK rarefaction, the Chao1 estimator, and Recon v2.1 estimates of unobserved clonotypes were used to assess repertoire richness. For all TCRbeta clonotypes obtained by the gDNA method from several donors, generation probabilities were computed with OLGA. Held by TCRdb, this immuneACCESS table contains in-frame sequences only and omits some clones. Under half of the omission traces to an unresolved V gene where checked; the cause of the rest is unknown. The V and J calls and clone size come from that table; D and trimming were worked out from the DNA. The sample contains over 2 million clones, over 85% of them found a single time. Around 1.1% of the sample is held by the ten biggest clonotypes.

CD8 naive samples were obtained by positive selection for CCR7 among CD45RO-negative cells, yielding a CD45RA+CCR7+ population from which TemRA cells were excluded. The donors were healthy, HIV-negative adults with no recently reported acute infections or vaccinations. Every donor was a Caucasian adult living in Nashville, Tennessee, USA. After blood collection by leukapheresis, PBMCs were isolated using Ficoll-Histopaque density gradient centrifugation and then cryopreserved in the vapor phase of liquid nitrogen. Purity and quantity of every magnetically sorted T cell population were checked by analytical flow cytometry. Genomic DNA was isolated from every sorted fraction and measured by UV absorbance on a Nanodrop 2000c. The sequencing input was naive CD8+ T cells sorted from blood. The label giving this sample's cell subset or site can be read as: CD45RA+CCR7+. This clonotype was sampled from a young man in good health.

This receptor carries the CDR3 CASSGDGTFEQYF. At the DNA level, the sequence is TGTGCCAGCAGCGGCGACGGCACGTTCGAGCAGTACTTC. The chain couples TRBV5-4 to TRBJ2-7; no D gene is confidently identified. Counted from cysteine to phenylalanine, this CDR3 has 13 amino acids. The read is trimmed to its CDR3 DNA, 39 bases read in frame from base 1. CDR1 and CDR2 were assigned from the germline V gene (reference sequence) as SGHNT and YYREEE. V loses 4 bases, J loses 6 bases, and the germline ends lie 14 bases apart.